These 9 T cell receptor beta chains were sequenced from one sample in a study of OX40 agonist ivuxolimab in advanced cancers. TCRdb's copy holds only in-frame clones and misses some; the assay was immunoSEQ multiplex PCR. Among 70,000 to 80,000 clones listed, 87% were seen once. This sample comprised CD4+ or CD8+ T cells sorted from blood, obtained in a trial of the OX40 agonist ivuxolimab. The receptors stem from an adult with an advanced solid tumor such as melanoma, head and neck, liver or kidney cancer.

The V and J genes are TRBV10-1 and TRBJ2-1; D call uncertain. CDR1 is WNHNN and CDR2 is SYGVQD in the germline V gene (reference sequence). Trimming stripped 5 bases from V and 0 bases from J, with 5 bases between. CDR3 length: 13 residues. The CDR3 loop reads CASSPGSYNEQFF. As DNA, the CDR3 is TGCGCCAGCAGTCCCGGCTCCTACAATGAGCAGTTCTTC.

This chain uses TRBV4-1 with TRBJ2-2, with 7 bases lining up with TRBD1. The V gene's germline CDR1 is MGHRA and CDR2 YSYEKL. V dropped 4 bases and J dropped 0; count of bases not matched to a gene: 8. The CDR3 runs 17 residues. The CDR3 is CASSPSGTVANTGELFF. In DNA form, the CDR3 reads TGCGCCAGCAGCCCCTCGGGGACAGTGGCGAACACCGGGGAGCTGTTTTTT.

V and J are TRBV5-1 and TRBJ2-1, with D possibly matching TRBD1 (5 bases). Per germline, CDR1 SGHRS and CDR2 YFSETQ. With 0 bases removed from V and 6 bases from J, the gap between germline ends came to 13 bases. The length of the CDR3 is 15 residues. CDR3 DNA sequence: TGCGCCAGCAGCTTGGCGGAACAGGTAGCCAATGAGCAGTTCTTC. Amino acids: CASSLAEQVANEQFF.

This chain uses TRBV2 with TRBJ2-3; D not certain. The length of the CDR3 is 15 residues. The V end was cut by 6 bases, the J end by 3 bases, with 16 bases between. Germline lookup yields CDR1 SNHLY and CDR2 FYNNEI. CDR3 sequence (DNA): TGTGCCAGCAGAGGTCAGAACTTTGGTACAGATACGCAGTATTTT. Translation gives CASRGQNFGTDTQYF.

Here the CDR3 DNA reads TGCAGCGTTGGGGGACAGGGGTTAAACACCGGGGAGCTGTTTTTT. This translates into CSVGGQGLNTGELFF. The rearrangement uses TRBV29-1 and TRBJ2-2; 10 bases match TRBD1. V trimming: 4 bases; J trimming: 2 bases; junction bases outside the gene matches: 4. The CDR3 totals 15 residues. CDR1 SQVTM and CDR2 ANQGSEA come from the germline V gene.

The rearrangement uses TRBV29-1 and TRBJ2-2, with 9 bases matching TRBD1. Germline CDR1 SQVTM, CDR2 ANQGSEA. The length of the CDR3 is 14 residues. Losses at the gene ends were 1 base for V and 8 bases for J; bases not matched to a gene: 5. CDR3 DNA: TGCAGCGTTGAAGGAGGGACAGGGCGGGGGGAGCTGTTTTTT. This sequence encodes CSVEGGTGRGELFF.

The J gene is TRBJ2-3, the V gene TRBV5-6; 7 bases map to TRBD1. The V gene's germline CDR1 is SGHDT and CDR2 YYEEEE. The CDR3 length is 15 residues. Trimming removed 3 bases from V and 5 bases from J; junction bases left unmatched: 9. The CDR3 DNA reads as TGTGCCAGCAGCTCCGAACAGGGGACGGGAGATACGCAGTATTTT. This codes for CASSSEQGTGDTQYF.

V is TRBV5-1 and J is TRBJ2-5, with 11 positions matching TRBD2. The ends lost 7 bases at V and 4 bases at J; junction bases unmatched: 12. The CDR3 loop spans 16 amino acids. Per the germline V gene, CDR1 is SGHRS and CDR2 is YFSETQ. The CDR3 sequence is CASRLGSGRALETQYF. The CDR3 DNA is TGCGCCAGCCGTTTAGGTAGCGGGAGGGCCCTAGAGACCCAGTACTTC.

The chain employs TRBV2 and TRBJ1-1, with D perhaps TRBD1 (5 bases). CDR1 and CDR2 from the germline V gene are SNHLY and FYNNEI. The length of the CDR3 is 14 residues. Trimming removed 5 bases from V and 0 bases from J, with 10 bases in between. The CDR3 sequence: CASSSGNLNTEAFF. In DNA, the CDR3 is TGTGCCAGCAGTTCAGGGAACCTGAACACTGAAGCTTTCTTT.